Each of the 27 T cell receptor beta chains below was sequenced from the same sample in a study of blood T cell repertoires in COVID-19. Profiling relied on immunoSEQ multiplex PCR, and the TCRdb table lists in-frame clones only, not all of them. The table lists under 150,000 clones, over 75% of them singletons. Sequenced material: PBMCs or T cells enriched from blood (not recorded which). Every receptor here comes from a man in his forties or fifties in a cohort exposed to, infected with or recovered from COVID-19 (not recorded which).

The gene calls are TRBV5-1 and TRBJ2-4; perhaps TRBD2 as D (5 bases). From germline, CDR1 is SGHRS and CDR2 YFSETQ. V dropped 0 bases and J dropped 6 bases, with 10 bases sitting between them. The CDR3 spans 14 residues. CDR3 coding DNA: TGCGCCAGCAGCTTGGCGGGGTCCCCAAACATTCAGTACTTC. As protein: CASSLAGSPNIQYF.

The chain has TRBV6-5 and TRBJ1-2, with D tentatively TRBD1 (5 bases). Germline CDR1 reads MNHEY; CDR2 reads SVGAGI. This CDR3 is 14 amino acids long. V lost 5 bases to trimming and J lost 7 bases, with 17 bases between them. The CDR3 loop is CASSPSARGSGYTF. The CDR3 DNA follows: TGTGCCAGCAGTCCGAGCGCAAGGGGATCTGGCTACACCTTC.

The chain is built from TRBV4-3 and TRBJ1-2; the D gene is possibly TRBD1 (5 bases). This CDR3 has 15 residues. CDR1 is LGHNA and CDR2 is YSLEER in the germline V gene. Trimming took off 0 bases at V and 4 bases at J, with 12 bases between the two ends. DNA for the CDR3: TGCGCCAGCAGCCAAGATCGGGGGATTTTCTATGGCTACACCTTC. Residues: CASSQDRGIFYGYTF.

The chain couples TRBV18 to TRBJ2-7; a possible D gene is TRBD1 (5 bases). Trimming took 6 bases from V and 2 from J, leaving 14 bases between them. In germline, CDR1 is KGHSH, CDR2 LQKENI. CDR3 length equals 14 residues. The CDR3 protein is CASSKGLDTYEQYF. DNA for the CDR3: TGTGCCAGCTCCAAGGGGCTAGACACCTACGAGCAGTACTTC.

The genes are TRBV10-3 and TRBJ2-2; TRBD2 matches at 12 bases. V was pared by 7 bases and J by 7 bases, with 4 bases of the junction left unmatched. Germline CDR1 and CDR2: ENHRY and SYGVKD. CDR3 size: 14 residues. The CDR3 is CAITSGGAHGELFF. As DNA, the CDR3 is TGTGCCATCACTAGCGGGGGGGCTCACGGGGAGCTGTTTTTT.

The chain joins TRBV11-2 to TRBJ2-2; 8 nucleotides line up with TRBD1. This CDR3 region has 15 residues. Trimming removed 3 bases from V and 5 bases from J; junction bases left unmatched: 5. Germline values: CDR1 SGHAT, CDR2 FQNNGV. The CDR3 spells CASSFLTGGTGELFF. CDR3 in DNA: TGTGCCAGCAGCTTCCTAACAGGGGGGACCGGGGAGCTGTTTTTT.

The chain carries TRBV11-3 and TRBJ2-7; 9 bases are a match to TRBD1. This CDR3 region has 15 residues. From germline, CDR1 is SGHNT and CDR2 YENEEA. V was pared by 5 bases and J by 4 bases, with 9 bases of the junction left unmatched. The CDR3 reads CASSRQGGPPYEQYF. CDR3 sequence (DNA): TGTGCCAGCAGCCGACAGGGGGGTCCCCCATACGAGCAGTACTTC.

V is TRBV7-2 and J is TRBJ1-3; D is possibly TRBD1 (6 bases). The CDR3 is 17 amino acids. Germline V CDR1 and CDR2: SGHTA, FQGNSA. V lost 2 bases to trimming and J lost 4 bases, with 18 bases between them. CDR3 amino acids: CASSLYGGYEMGNTIYF. The CDR3 region has the DNA TGTGCCAGCAGCTTATATGGGGGCTATGAAATGGGAAACACCATATATTTT.

This chain connects TRBV27 to TRBJ1-5; TRBD1 matches at 8 bases. The ends lost 6 bases at V and 5 bases at J; junction bases unmatched: 9. CDR1 is MNHEY and CDR2 is SMNVEV in the germline V gene (reference sequence). This CDR3 spans 15 amino acids. The CDR3 bases are TGTGCCAGCAGGTCAGGACAGGGAGGAGATCAGCCCCAGCATTTT. Translation gives CASRSGQGGDQPQHF.

This clone was picked up a small number of times. The chain employs TRBV7-9 and TRBJ2-7, with a weak D call TRBD1 (6 bases). Between the trimmed V and J ends, which lost 5 bases and 3 bases, there was a span of 11 bases. Germline CDR1 and CDR2: SEHNR and FQNEAQ (reference sequence). The CDR3 is 13 amino acids. The CDR3 sequence is CASSRTVDYEQYF. The CDR3 region has the DNA TGTGCCAGCAGCAGGACAGTGGACTACGAGCAGTACTTC.

The chain carries TRBV27 and TRBJ2-1, with 12 bases that match TRBD2. After removal of 5 bases from V and 0 bases from J, the junction contained 11 bases not matched to a gene. The CDR3 is 19 amino acids. CDR1 MNHEY and CDR2 SMNVEV come from the germline V gene (reference sequence). CDR3 residues: CASSHRVLAGGGSYNEQFF. The CDR3 DNA reads as TGTGCCAGCAGTCATAGAGTACTAGCGGGAGGCGGCTCCTACAATGAGCAGTTCTTC.

This chain connects TRBV4-3 to TRBJ2-7; D is ambiguous. The CDR3 is 15 residues long. Trimming stripped 0 bases from V and 2 bases from J, with 11 bases between. The germline gives CDR1 LGHNA, CDR2 YSLEER. CDR3 DNA sequence: TGCGCCAGCAGCCAAGATATCCGACAAACCTACGAGCAGTACTTC. Encoded protein: CASSQDIRQTYEQYF.

J is TRBJ1-2 and V is TRBV19; no definite D call. The CDR3 runs to 12 residues. V shed 9 bases and J shed 3 bases, with 11 bases lying between them. Germline CDR1 reads LNHDA; CDR2 reads SQIVND (reference sequence). CDR3 nucleotide sequence: TGTGCCAGCCTGACGGGTCACTATGGCTACACCTTC. Translated: CASLTGHYGYTF.

The rearrangement links TRBV2 to TRBJ1-1, with D uncertain. The germline CDR1 and CDR2 sequences are SNHLY and FYNNEI. The CDR3 runs to 11 residues. Trimming removed 10 bases from V and 7 bases from J, with 13 bases in between. In DNA form, the CDR3 reads TGTGCCACCAAAACGGGGAGTGAAGCTTTCTTT. Its protein product is CATKTGSEAFF. Together with reference TRBV2 and TRBJ1-1, the CDR3 gives the full variable domain: EPEVTQTPSHQVTQMGQEVILRCVPISNHLYFYWYRQILGQKVEFLVSFYNNEISEKSEIFDDQFSVERPDGSNFTLKIRSTKLEDSAMYFCATKTGSEAFFGQGTRLTVV.

In this sample, this clone turned up a few times. The chain carries TRBV7-8 and TRBJ2-5; no reliable D call. This CDR3 is 11 amino acids long. Trimming shortened V by 5 bases and J by 3 bases, and 4 bases separated the two germline ends. The germline gives CDR1 SGHVS, CDR2 FQNEAQ. CDR3 amino acids: CASSPKETQYF. DNA for the CDR3: TGTGCCAGCAGCCCCAAAGAGACCCAGTACTTC.

This clone has only one observation. This chain connects TRBV27 to TRBJ1-1; D remains unclear. This CDR3 is built from 13 residues. Trimming cost V 3 bases and J 2 bases, with 7 bases left between them. In germline, CDR1 is MNHEY, CDR2 SMNVEV (reference sequence). This chain's CDR3 is CASSFRGNTEAFF. DNA for the CDR3: TGTGCCAGCAGTTTCCGGGGAAACACTGAAGCTTTCTTT.

V gene TRBV5-1 combines with J gene TRBJ1-1, with D perhaps matching TRBD1 (6 bases). Germline V gene data show CDR1 as SGHRS and CDR2 as YFSETQ. The length of the CDR3 is 14 residues. Between the trimmed V and J ends, which lost 2 bases and 2 bases, there was a span of 10 bases. CDR3 region: CASSFGTLNTEAFF. As DNA, the CDR3 is TGCGCCAGCAGCTTCGGGACATTAAACACTGAAGCTTTCTTT.

The chain has TRBV4-1 and TRBJ2-7; no clear D gene. Trimming removed 1 base at V and 1 base at J, with 11 bases between. Germline values: CDR1 MGHRA, CDR2 YSYEKL. The CDR3 is 15 residues long. The CDR3 DNA is TGCGCCAGCAGCCAAGGGCGCGCGGAATCCTACGAGCAGTACTTC. Translated, it gives CASSQGRAESYEQYF.

The gene calls are TRBV27 and TRBJ1-1; 8 bases line up with TRBD1. This CDR3 is 15 amino acids long. The junction had 6 bases not matched to a gene; V was cut back by 4 bases and J by 2 bases. CDR1 is MNHEY, CDR2 SMNVEV, per germline (reference sequence). Written as DNA, the CDR3 is TGTGCCAGCAGTTCGCAGGGGGCGCATAACACTGAAGCTTTCTTT. Its translation is CASSSQGAHNTEAFF.

CDR3 sequence reads: CASSTVAGLLNNEQFF. CDR3 nucleotides: TGTGCCAGTAGTACGGTAGCGGGCCTCCTCAACAATGAGCAGTTCTTC. V usage is TRBV19 and J usage is TRBJ2-1; 7 nucleotides align to TRBD2. CDR3 size: 16 residues. Germline V gene data show CDR1 as LNHDA and CDR2 as SQIVND (reference sequence). V was pared by 4 bases and J by 5 bases, with 11 bases of the junction left unmatched.

This rearrangement joins TRBV27 to TRBJ2-1, with 9 bases that match TRBD1. Germline trimming cut 5 bases from V and 10 bases from J; bases unmatched to any gene: 3. The CDR3 extends over 12 amino acids. Per germline, CDR1 MNHEY and CDR2 SMNVEV (reference sequence). The CDR3 region has the DNA TGTGCCAGCAGTACAGGGGGCAGGGAGCAGTTCTTC. Amino acids: CASSTGGREQFF.

The chain carries TRBV27 and TRBJ2-6; perhaps TRBD2 as D (7 bases). V dropped 6 bases and J dropped 4 bases, with 16 bases sitting between them. The CDR3 sequence is 16 residues long. Germline CDR1 reads MNHEY; CDR2 reads SMNVEV (reference sequence). For the CDR3, the DNA is TGTGCCAGCAGCCCCCGGGGGGCTCTGGGGGCCAACGTCCTGACTTTC. Amino acid sequence: CASSPRGALGANVLTF.

The chain recombines TRBV28 with TRBJ2-7; possibly TRBD1 for D (6 bases). The CDR3 consists of 16 residues. Per germline, CDR1 MDHEN and CDR2 SYDVKM. Trimming left V 3 bases short and J 1 base short, with 16 bases between. The CDR3 is CASSFRLAGVSYEQYF. The CDR3 DNA reads as TGTGCCAGCAGTTTTAGGTTGGCAGGGGTATCCTACGAGCAGTACTTC.

This clone was detected once. The chain recombines TRBV12-3 or TRBV12-4 with TRBJ2-3; possible D gene TRBD2, 5 bases. The CDR3 length is 13 residues. V was cut by 3 bases and J by 2 bases, with 6 bases left in between. CDR3 sequence reads: CASSFDYTDTQYF. The CDR3 DNA reads TGTGCCAGCAGTTTTGACTACACAGATACGCAGTATTTT.

This chain joins TRBV7-9 and TRBJ2-2; 12 positions match TRBD2. With V trimmed by 6 bases and J by 9 bases, 11 bases remained unmatched. CDR3 length: 16 residues. Germline CDR1 and CDR2: SEHNR and FQNEAQ (reference sequence). CDR3 protein: CASRPTSGSDTRELFF. Here the CDR3 DNA reads TGTGCCAGCAGGCCGACTAGCGGGAGCGATACTCGGGAGCTGTTTTTT.

The V and J genes are TRBV7-2 and TRBJ2-7, with D possibly matching TRBD1 (5 bases). Germline V gives CDR1 SGHTA, CDR2 FQGNSA. The length of the CDR3 is 14 residues. V was clipped by 3 bases and J by 1 base, with 10 bases between them. The CDR3 DNA sequence: TGTGCCAGCAGCTTTTACACAGGATCCTACGAGCAGTACTTC. Its protein is CASSFYTGSYEQYF.

This clone appeared many times. The rearrangement uses TRBV6-2 or TRBV6-3 and TRBJ1-5; 7 bases line up with TRBD1. Per germline, CDR1 MNHEY and CDR2 SVGEGT. The CDR3 has 16 residues. Trimming took 0 bases from V and 7 from J; bases not matched to a gene: 9. The CDR3 sequence: CASSYSTGTERQPQHF. In nucleotides, the CDR3 is TGTGCCAGCAGTTACTCGACCGGGACAGAGCGCCAGCCCCAGCATTTT.